Sequencing of this T cell receptor beta chain was carried out in a study of radiotherapy plus CTLA-4 blockade in lung cancer. Broader study findings: Radiotherapy was combined with ipilimumab, and tumor-derived TCR clones then expanded in blood.

Only in-frame clones appear in the TCRdb table, and some are missing; sequencing was by immunoSEQ multiplex PCR. In the table there are about 50,000 clones, roughly 76% of which are singletons. As for this clone: Its specificity is unknown.

The specimen comprised peripheral blood, sampled from a patient treated with radiotherapy plus ipilimumab. The sequence derives from a human donor with non-small cell lung cancer who had a complete response to radiotherapy plus ipilimumab.

CDR3 coding DNA: TGTGCCAGCAGCCAAGATCCGTTTTCAGGGGTTGCAACTAATGAAAAACTGTTTTTT. It codes for CASSQDPFSGVATNEKLFF. The chain joins TRBV14 to TRBJ1-4; D is perhaps TRBD1 (6 bases). The length of the CDR3 is 19 residues. Between the trimmed V and J ends, which lost 0 bases and 0 bases, there was a span of 17 bases. The germline V gene encodes CDR1 SGHDN and CDR2 FVKESK.